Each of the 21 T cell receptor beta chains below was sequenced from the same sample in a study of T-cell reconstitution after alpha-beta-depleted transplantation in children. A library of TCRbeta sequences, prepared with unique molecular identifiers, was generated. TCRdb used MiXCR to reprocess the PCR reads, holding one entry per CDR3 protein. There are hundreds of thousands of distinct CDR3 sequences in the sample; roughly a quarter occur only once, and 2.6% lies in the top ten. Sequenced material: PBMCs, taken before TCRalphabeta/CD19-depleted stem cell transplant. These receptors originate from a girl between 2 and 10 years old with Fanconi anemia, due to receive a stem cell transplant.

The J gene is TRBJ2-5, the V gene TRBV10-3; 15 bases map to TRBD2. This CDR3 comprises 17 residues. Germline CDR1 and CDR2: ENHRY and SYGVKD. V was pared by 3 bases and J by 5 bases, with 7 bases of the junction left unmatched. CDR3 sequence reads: CAISDGLAGGELETQYF. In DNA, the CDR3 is TGTGCCATCAGTGATGGACTAGCGGGAGGGGAACTGGAGACCCAGTACTTC.

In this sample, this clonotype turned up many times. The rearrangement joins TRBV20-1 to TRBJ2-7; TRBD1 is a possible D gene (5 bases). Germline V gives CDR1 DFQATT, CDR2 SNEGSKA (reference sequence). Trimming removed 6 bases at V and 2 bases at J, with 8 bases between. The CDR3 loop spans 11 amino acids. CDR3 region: CSADTPYEQYF. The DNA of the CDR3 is TGCAGTGCGGACACCCCCTACGAGCAGTACTTC.

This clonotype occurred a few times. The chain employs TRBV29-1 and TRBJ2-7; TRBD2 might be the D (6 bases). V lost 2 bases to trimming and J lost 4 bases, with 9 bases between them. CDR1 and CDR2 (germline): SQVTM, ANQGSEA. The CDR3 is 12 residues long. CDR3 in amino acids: CSVEYAGYEQYF. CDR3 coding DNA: TGCAGCGTTGAATATGCGGGATACGAGCAGTACTTC.

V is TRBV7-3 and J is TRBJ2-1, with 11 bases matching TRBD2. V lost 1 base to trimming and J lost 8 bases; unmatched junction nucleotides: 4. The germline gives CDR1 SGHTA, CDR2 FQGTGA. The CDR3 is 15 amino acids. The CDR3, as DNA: TGTGCCAGCAGCTTAATAGCGGGGGGGCCACATGAGCAGTTCTTC. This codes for CASSLIAGGPHEQFF.

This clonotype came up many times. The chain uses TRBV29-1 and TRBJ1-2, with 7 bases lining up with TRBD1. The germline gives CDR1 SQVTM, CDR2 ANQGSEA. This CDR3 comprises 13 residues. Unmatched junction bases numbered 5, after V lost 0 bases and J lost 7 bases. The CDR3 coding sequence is TGCAGCGTTGAAGACCGCCCAGGGGGTGGCTACACCTTC. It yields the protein CSVEDRPGGGYTF.

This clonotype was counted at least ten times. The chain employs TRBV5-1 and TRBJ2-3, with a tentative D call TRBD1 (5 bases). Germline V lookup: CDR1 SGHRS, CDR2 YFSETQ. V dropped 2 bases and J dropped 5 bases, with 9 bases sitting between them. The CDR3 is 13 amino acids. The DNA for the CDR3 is TGCGCCAGCAGCTTCGTAGGGGAAGATACGCAGTATTTT. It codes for CASSFVGEDTQYF.

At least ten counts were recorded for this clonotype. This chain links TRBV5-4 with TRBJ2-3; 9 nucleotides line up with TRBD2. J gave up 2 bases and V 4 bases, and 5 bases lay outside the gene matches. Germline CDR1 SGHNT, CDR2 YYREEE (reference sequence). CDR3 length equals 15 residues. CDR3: CASSPTSGYTDTQYF. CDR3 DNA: TGTGCCAGCAGCCCTACTAGCGGGTACACAGATACGCAGTATTTT. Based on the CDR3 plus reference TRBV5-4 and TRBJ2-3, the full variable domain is ETGVTQSPTHLIKTRGQQVTLRCSSQSGHNTVSWYQQALGQGPQFIFQYYREEENGRGNFPPRFSGLQFPNYSSELNVNALELDDSALYLCASSPTSGYTDTQYFGPGTRLTVL.

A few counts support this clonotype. The CDR3 DNA reads as TGCAGTGCTAGGGATCCGAAGTTCTTC. Its translation: CSARDPKFF. The rearrangement links TRBV20-1 to TRBJ2-1; no definite D call. Trimming removed 3 bases at V and 14 bases at J, with 8 bases between. Looked up from germline, CDR1 is DFQATT and CDR2 is SNEGSKA (reference sequence). CDR3 length: 9 amino acids.

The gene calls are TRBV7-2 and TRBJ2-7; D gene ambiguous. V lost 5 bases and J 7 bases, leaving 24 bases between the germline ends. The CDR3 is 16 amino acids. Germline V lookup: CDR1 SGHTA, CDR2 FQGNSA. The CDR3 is CASSPRGLLRKGEQYF. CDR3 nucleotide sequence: TGTGCCAGCAGCCCCCGAGGCCTTCTACGTAAGGGAGAGCAGTACTTC. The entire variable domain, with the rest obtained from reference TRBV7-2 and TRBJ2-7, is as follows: GAGVSQSPSNKVTEKGKDVELRCDPISGHTALYWYRQSLGQGLEFLIYFQGNSAPDKSGLPSDRFSAERTGGSVSTLTIQRTQQEDSAVYLCASSPRGLLRKGEQYFGPGTRLTVT.

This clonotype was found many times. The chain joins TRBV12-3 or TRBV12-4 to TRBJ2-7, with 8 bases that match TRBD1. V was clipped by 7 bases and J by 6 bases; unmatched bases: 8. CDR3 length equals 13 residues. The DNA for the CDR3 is TGTGCCAGCAACCCGGACAGGGCGTCCGAGCAGTACTTC. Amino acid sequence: CASNPDRASEQYF.

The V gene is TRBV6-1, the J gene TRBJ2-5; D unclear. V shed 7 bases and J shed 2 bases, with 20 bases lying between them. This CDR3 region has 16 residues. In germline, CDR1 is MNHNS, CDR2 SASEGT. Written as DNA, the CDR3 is TGTGCCAGCAATCCAACGTTCGGCCTCCCTCAAGAGACCCAGTACTTC. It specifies CASNPTFGLPQETQYF.

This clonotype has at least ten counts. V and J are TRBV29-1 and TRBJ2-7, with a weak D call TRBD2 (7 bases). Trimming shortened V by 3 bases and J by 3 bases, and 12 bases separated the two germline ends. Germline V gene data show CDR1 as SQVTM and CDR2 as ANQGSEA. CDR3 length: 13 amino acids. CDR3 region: CSVEGGADYEQYF. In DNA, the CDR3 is TGCAGCGTTGAGGGGGGGGCGGACTACGAGCAGTACTTC.

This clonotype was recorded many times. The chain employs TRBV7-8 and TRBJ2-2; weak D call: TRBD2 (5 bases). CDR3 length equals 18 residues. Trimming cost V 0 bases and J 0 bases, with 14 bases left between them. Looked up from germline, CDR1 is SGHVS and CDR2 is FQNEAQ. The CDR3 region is CASSLAPPAGANTGELFF. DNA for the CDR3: TGTGCCAGCAGCTTAGCCCCCCCTGCGGGCGCGAACACCGGGGAGCTGTTTTTT.

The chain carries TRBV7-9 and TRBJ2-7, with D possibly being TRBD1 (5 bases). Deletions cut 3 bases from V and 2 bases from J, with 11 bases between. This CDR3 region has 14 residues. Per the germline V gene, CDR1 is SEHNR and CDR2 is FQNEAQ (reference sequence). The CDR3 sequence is CASSFGRVPYEQYF. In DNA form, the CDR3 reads TGTGCCAGCAGCTTCGGCAGGGTCCCCTACGAGCAGTACTTC.

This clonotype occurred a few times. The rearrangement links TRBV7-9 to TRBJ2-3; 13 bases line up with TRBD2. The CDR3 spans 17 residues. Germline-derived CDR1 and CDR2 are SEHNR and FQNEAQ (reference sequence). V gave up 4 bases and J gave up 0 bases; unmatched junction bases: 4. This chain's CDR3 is CASSSGLAGVSTDTQYF. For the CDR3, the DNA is TGTGCCAGCAGCTCCGGACTAGCGGGAGTGAGCACAGATACGCAGTATTTT.

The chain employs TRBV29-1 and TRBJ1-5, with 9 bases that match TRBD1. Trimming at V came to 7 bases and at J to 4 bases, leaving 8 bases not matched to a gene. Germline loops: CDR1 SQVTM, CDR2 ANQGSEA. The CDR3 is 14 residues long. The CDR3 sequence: CSAKTGTGNQPQHF. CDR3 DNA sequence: TGCAGCGCAAAGACCGGGACAGGGAATCAGCCCCAGCATTTT.

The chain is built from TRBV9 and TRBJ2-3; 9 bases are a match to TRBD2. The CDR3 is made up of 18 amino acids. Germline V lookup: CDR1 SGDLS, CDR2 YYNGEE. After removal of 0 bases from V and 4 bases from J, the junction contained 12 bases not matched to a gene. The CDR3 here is CASSVAAGGRYGPDTQYF. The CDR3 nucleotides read TGTGCCAGCAGCGTAGCGGCGGGAGGGCGATATGGGCCAGATACGCAGTATTTT.

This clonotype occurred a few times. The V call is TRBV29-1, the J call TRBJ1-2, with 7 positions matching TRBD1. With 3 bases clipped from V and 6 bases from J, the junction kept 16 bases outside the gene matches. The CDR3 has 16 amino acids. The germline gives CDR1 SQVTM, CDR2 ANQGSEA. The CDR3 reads CSVDRRSTGSSNGYTF. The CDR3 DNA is TGCAGCGTTGATCGACGATCGACAGGGAGCTCGAATGGCTACACCTTC.

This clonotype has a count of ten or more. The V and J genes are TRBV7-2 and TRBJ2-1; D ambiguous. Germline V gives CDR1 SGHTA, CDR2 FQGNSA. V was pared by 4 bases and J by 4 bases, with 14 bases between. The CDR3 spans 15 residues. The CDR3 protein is CASSSSHSTYNEQFF. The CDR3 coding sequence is TGTGCCAGCAGCTCCTCTCACAGTACTTACAATGAGCAGTTCTTC.

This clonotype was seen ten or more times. The CDR3 region is CSVDSWDREGYTF. Here the CDR3 DNA reads TGCAGCGTTGACTCGTGGGACAGGGAAGGCTACACCTTC. The chain links TRBV29-1 to TRBJ1-2, with 9 bases lining up with TRBD1. V lost 3 bases and J lost 8; bases outside the gene matches: 7. This CDR3 is 13 amino acids long. The germline V gene has CDR1 SQVTM and CDR2 ANQGSEA.

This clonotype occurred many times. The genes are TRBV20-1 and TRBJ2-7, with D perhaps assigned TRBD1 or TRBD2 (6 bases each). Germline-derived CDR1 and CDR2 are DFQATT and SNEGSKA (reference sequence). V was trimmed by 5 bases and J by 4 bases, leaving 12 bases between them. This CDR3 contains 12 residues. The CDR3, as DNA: TGCAGTGCTTCCCGGGGGCGATACGAGCAGTACTTC. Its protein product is CSASRGRYEQYF.